The sequence of this TCR beta chain was determined in a study of Graves' ophthalmopathy and Graves' hyperthyroidism. Study-wide findings and caveats: Ophthalmopathy could be told apart from stable hyperthyroidism by a 13-signature model (about 89% sensitivity, around 78% specificity).

The CDR3 extends over 17 amino acids. Germline V gene sequence: CDR1 MDHEN, CDR2 SYDVKM. Trimming at V came to 3 bases and at J to 0 bases, leaving 10 bases not matched to a gene. Patients newly diagnosed with hyperthyroidism, under 2 months' duration, were aged 18 to 65, the study reports. The study amplified TCR beta CDR3 regions using RNA transcripts. After a first-round RT-PCR with HTBI primers, a second-round multiplex PCR was run. MiXCR, run by TCRdb on the multiplex PCR reads, gives a single entry per CDR3 protein. The sample consists of just over 400,000 distinct CDR3 sequences, approximately 21% of them appearing once. Comments on this clonotype: Its cognate antigen is unknown.

The sample was peripheral blood. This rearrangement joins TRBV28 to TRBJ2-5, with 7 bases matching TRBD1. This clonotype originated in a woman in her late teens or twenties with stable Graves' hyperthyroidism. This CDR3 is CASSLPPGQSYQETQYF. The CDR3 nucleotides read TGTGCCAGCAGTTTGCCCCCGGGACAGTCCTACCAAGAGACCCAGTACTTC.